This TCR beta chain was found in a study of human T cells and chemical hapten exposure. Across the study: Slight differences in pooled library volume were the main source of varying TCR yields across samples. Study-wide points: The immune response of these alopecia patients might not match healthy individuals'. Compared with pre-sensitization or healthy control sets, expanded TCRs clustered more.

The time point: patch test 1, 2 weeks after DPC sensitization. Stated treatment: therapeutic diphenylcyclopropenone sensitization with weekly scalp DPC. TCRdb reprocessed the RACE reads via MiXCR and lists one record per CDR3 protein. The sample contains more than 150,000 distinct CDR3 sequences, about 14% of which appear only once. This clonotype was observed a handful of times. What it binds is unknown. Trimming took 4 bases from V and 7 from J; bases not matched to a gene: 11. CDR1 and CDR2 (germline): MNHEY, SMNVEV (reference sequence). The CDR3 covers 16 residues. The gene calls are TRBV27 and TRBJ2-1, with 9 bases identical to TRBD2. The sequence derives from a woman aged 25-40 years with alopecia areata. Some clones in this sample may be carry-over from other donors' samples. Specimen: whole blood, collected in connection with sensitization to the hapten diphenylcyclopropenone (DPC). The CDR3 bases are TGTGCCAGCAGTTCCAACCCGGGACTAGCTCGTAATGAGCAGTTCTTC. Residues: CASSSNPGLARNEQFF.